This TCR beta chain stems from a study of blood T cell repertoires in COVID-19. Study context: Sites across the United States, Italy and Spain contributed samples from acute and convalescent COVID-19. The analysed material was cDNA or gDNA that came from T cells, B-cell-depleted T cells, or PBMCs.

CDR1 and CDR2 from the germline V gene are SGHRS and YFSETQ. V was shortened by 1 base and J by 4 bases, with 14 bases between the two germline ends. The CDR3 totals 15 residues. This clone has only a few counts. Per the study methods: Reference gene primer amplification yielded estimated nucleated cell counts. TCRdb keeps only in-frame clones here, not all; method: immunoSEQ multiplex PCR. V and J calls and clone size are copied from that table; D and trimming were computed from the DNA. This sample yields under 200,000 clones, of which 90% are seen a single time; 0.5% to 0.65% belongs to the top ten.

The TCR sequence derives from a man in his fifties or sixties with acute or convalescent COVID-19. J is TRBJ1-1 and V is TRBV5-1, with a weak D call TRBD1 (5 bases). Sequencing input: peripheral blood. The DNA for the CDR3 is TGCGCCAGCAGCTTGACCTCAGGGTCGGGCACTGAAGCTTTCTTT. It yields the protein CASSLTSGSGTEAFF.